This entry lists 32 T cell receptor beta chains sequenced from one sample in a study of control samples from healthy donors and cancer patients. Generated by immunoSEQ multiplex PCR, the TCRdb table keeps only in-frame clones and is missing some. Among some 120,000 clones, roughly 91% were seen once, and the ten largest hold about 8.7%. The sequenced material came from blood. These receptors were taken from a middle-aged man in good health.

V and J are TRBV5-1 and TRBJ1-2; no clear D gene. CDR3 size: 12 residues. Germline V CDR1 and CDR2: SGHRS, YFSETQ. The V and J ends lost 0 bases and 5 bases respectively, with 5 bases between them. The CDR3, as DNA: TGCGCCAGCAGCTTGGAACGGTATGGCTACACCTTC. Amino acids: CASSLERYGYTF.

This clone was recorded at least ten times. The gene calls are TRBV24-1 and TRBJ1-4; TRBD1 matches 11 bases. The CDR3 contains 15 residues. J lost 8 bases, V lost 4 bases, and 5 bases had no gene match. Looked up from germline, CDR1 is KGHDR and CDR2 is SFDVKD. The CDR3 DNA is TGTGCCACCAGTGAAACCGGGACAGGGGGAGAAAAACTGTTTTTT. Its translation is CATSETGTGGEKLFF.

This clone was seen a few times. The rearrangement links TRBV19 to TRBJ2-3, with D hard to call. From germline, CDR1 is LNHDA and CDR2 SQIVND (reference sequence). The V and J ends lost 7 bases and 4 bases respectively, with 12 bases between them. CDR3 length: 13 amino acids. The CDR3 bases are TGTGCCAGTATGGCAGTGTTCGCAGATACGCAGTATTTT. This translates into CASMAVFADTQYF.

The chain recombines TRBV13 with TRBJ1-6, with TRBD1 as a possible D gene (6 bases). CDR3 length: 16 residues. Germline values: CDR1 PRHDT, CDR2 FYEKMQ (reference sequence). Trimming removed 6 bases from V and 11 bases from J, with 23 bases in between. The CDR3 loop reads CASSRLPRGGRTPLHF. As DNA, the CDR3 is TGTGCCAGCAGTCGCTTGCCGAGGGGGGGGAGGACACCCCTCCACTTT.

Here the CDR3 reads CASSLLGSKETQYF. CDR3 DNA sequence: TGTGCCAGCAGCCTTCTTGGCTCGAAAGAGACCCAGTACTTC. This chain joins TRBV5-6 and TRBJ2-5; no reliable D call. The V end lost 4 bases, the J end lost 3 bases, and 13 bases lay between the germline ends. The CDR3 has 14 residues. Germline lookup yields CDR1 SGHDT and CDR2 YYEEEE.

This chain links TRBV12-3 or TRBV12-4 with TRBJ1-1, with D hard to call. The V gene lost 7 bases and the J gene lost 2 bases, with 5 bases spanning the gap. CDR3 length: 11 amino acids. The CDR3 sequence is CASTYNTEAFF. In nucleotides, the CDR3 is TGTGCCAGCACCTATAACACTGAAGCTTTCTTT.

The V gene is TRBV4-2, the J gene TRBJ1-4; D might be TRBD1 (6 bases). The CDR3 is 15 amino acids. Germline CDR1 and CDR2: LGHNA and YNFKEQ. The V end was cut by 6 bases, the J end by 4 bases, with 15 bases between. The CDR3 loop reads CASSYTGPGNEKLFF. The CDR3 DNA reads as TGTGCCAGCAGTTATACAGGGCCGGGTAATGAAAAACTGTTTTTT.

V usage is TRBV15 and J usage is TRBJ1-6, with a possible D match to TRBD1 (5 bases). The CDR3 is 15 amino acids. Germline V gives CDR1 LNHNV, CDR2 YYDKDF (reference sequence). V was cut by 0 bases and J by 8 bases, with 11 bases left in between. CDR3 coding DNA: TGTGCCACCAGCAGAGATAGGGGACCCGATTCACCCCTCCACTTT. Its protein product is CATSRDRGPDSPLHF.

This rearrangement joins TRBV9 to TRBJ2-5; a possible D gene is TRBD2 (6 bases). This CDR3 has 14 residues. CDR1 is SGDLS and CDR2 is YYNGEE in the germline V gene. V was pared by 4 bases and J by 2 bases, with 12 bases between. This chain's CDR3 is CASSFSGLQETQYF. Written as DNA, the CDR3 is TGTGCCAGCAGCTTTTCGGGACTTCAAGAGACCCAGTACTTC.

The V call is TRBV18, the J call TRBJ1-5; D is possibly TRBD1 (6 bases). Germline V CDR1 and CDR2: KGHSH, LQKENI. V was pared by 2 bases and J by 2 bases, with 10 bases between. CDR3 length: 15 residues. CDR3 nucleotides: TGTGCCAGCTCACCAGGACAGCATGGCAATCAGCCCCAGCATTTT. Protein product: CASSPGQHGNQPQHF.

This clone was recorded once. The chain couples TRBV18 to TRBJ2-3; unclear D gene. The CDR3 totals 14 residues. With 1 base removed from V and 2 bases from J, the gap between germline ends came to 7 bases. Germline V gene lookup returns CDR1 KGHSH and CDR2 LQKENI. The chain's CDR3 is CASSPQTVTDTQYF. DNA for the CDR3: TGTGCCAGCTCACCACAGACCGTCACAGATACGCAGTATTTT.

The CDR3 loop is CASRKTSTDTQYF. As DNA, the CDR3 is TGTGCCAGCAGGAAGACTAGCACAGATACGCAGTATTTT. The rearrangement links TRBV6-5 to TRBJ2-3, with unresolved D. V was cut by 6 bases and J by 0 bases, with 7 bases left in between. The germline V gene encodes CDR1 MNHEY and CDR2 SVGAGI. This CDR3 contains 13 residues.

J is TRBJ2-2 and V is TRBV18; D is unclear. The CDR3 spans 17 residues. CDR1 is KGHSH and CDR2 is LQKENI in the germline V gene. V lost 2 bases to trimming and J lost 2 bases, with 15 bases between them. The CDR3 is CASSPGQLTLNTGELFF. The CDR3 bases are TGTGCCAGCTCACCAGGGCAGCTGACGTTAAACACCGGGGAGCTGTTTTTT.

The gene calls are TRBV21-1 and TRBJ1-1. TRBV21-1 is a recognized pseudogene. The CDR3 is 15 residues long. The CDR3 DNA sequence: TGTGCCAGCAGCTGGCTCCGGGAAGTTCGGACTGAAGCTTTCTTT. Protein: CASSWLREVRTEAFF.

This clone was seen only once. The CDR3: CASSYVDSTNYGYTF. The CDR3 region has the DNA TGCGCCAGCAGCTACGTAGACAGCACTAACTATGGCTACACCTTC. The rearrangement links TRBV5-1 to TRBJ1-2; tentatively, D is TRBD1 (5 bases). The germline V and J ends were trimmed by 3 bases and 0 bases, with 12 bases remaining between them. Germline V CDR1 and CDR2: SGHRS, YFSETQ. The CDR3 has 15 amino acids.

The chain combines TRBV5-5 with TRBJ1-4, with unresolved D. V dropped 0 bases and J dropped 3 bases, with 6 bases sitting between them. The germline V gene encodes CDR1 SGHKS and CDR2 YYEKEE (reference sequence). The CDR3 covers 14 residues. This CDR3 is CASSLGDSNEKLFF. Written as DNA, the CDR3 is TGTGCCAGCAGCTTGGGAGACTCTAATGAAAAACTGTTTTTT.

The rearrangement joins TRBV6-4 to TRBJ1-1, with 10 nucleotides matching TRBD1. Germline CDR1 MRHNA, CDR2 SNTAGT. Germline trimming cut 6 bases from V and 1 base from J; bases unmatched to any gene: 11. The CDR3 consists of 17 residues. The CDR3 region has the DNA TGTGCCAGCAGAGAATCGGACAGGGGGGCGCCGAACACTGAAGCTTTCTTT. Translated: CASRESDRGAPNTEAFF.

This clone came up a few times. The chain uses TRBV6-2 or TRBV6-3 and TRBJ1-2; D call uncertain. V was clipped by 5 bases and J by 8 bases, with 12 bases between them. CDR3 size: 12 residues. Germline values: CDR1 MNHEY, CDR2 SVGEGT. The DNA of the CDR3 is TGTGCCAGCAGTAGAGAAAGCTGGGGCTACACCTTC. Protein product: CASSRESWGYTF.

The chain couples TRBV2 to TRBJ2-1; D is unresolved. V dropped 6 bases and J dropped 0 bases, with 9 bases sitting between them. This CDR3 is 14 amino acids long. Germline loops: CDR1 SNHLY, CDR2 FYNNEI. CDR3 bases: TGTGCCAGCAGCCCCGCTAGCTCCTACAATGAGCAGTTCTTC. Encoded protein: CASSPASSYNEQFF.

V usage is TRBV24-1 and J usage is TRBJ1-4; D uncertain. The CDR3 length is 15 residues. V gave up 7 bases and J gave up 0 bases, with 11 bases separating them. Germline CDR1 is KGHDR and CDR2 is SFDVKD. The CDR3 protein is CATSLSTATNEKLFF. CDR3 bases: TGTGCCACCAGCTTATCGACCGCAACTAATGAAAAACTGTTTTTT.

The gene calls are TRBV7-8 and TRBJ2-2, with TRBD1 as a possible D gene (6 bases). V shed 4 bases and J shed 4 bases, with 13 bases lying between them. CDR1 and CDR2 from the germline V gene are SGHVS and FQNEAQ. The CDR3 length is 15 residues. DNA for the CDR3: TGTGCCAGCAGCTGGAGACAGGCCCCCACCGGGGAGCTGTTTTTT. Residues: CASSWRQAPTGELFF.

The chain links TRBV7-2 to TRBJ1-4; the D gene is possibly TRBD1 (6 bases). This CDR3 spans 14 amino acids. The V gene lost 4 bases and the J gene lost 4 bases, with 10 bases spanning the gap. Germline loops: CDR1 SGHTA, CDR2 FQGNSA. CDR3 protein: CASSSTGFNEKLFF. The CDR3 DNA reads as TGTGCCAGCAGCTCAACAGGGTTTAATGAAAAACTGTTTTTT.

The chain carries TRBV2 and TRBJ1-1; D gene uncertain. The CDR3 is made up of 10 amino acids. Trimming pared 9 bases from V and 6 bases from J, leaving 8 bases between. Germline V gene data show CDR1 as SNHLY and CDR2 as FYNNEI. The CDR3 region is CASSAAEAFF. The CDR3 DNA reads as TGTGCCAGTTCAGCGGCTGAAGCTTTCTTT.

This chain joins TRBV7-2 and TRBJ1-4; D gene ambiguous. In germline, CDR1 is SGHTA, CDR2 FQGNSA. The CDR3 has 12 amino acids. V was cut by 2 bases and J by 12 bases, with 10 bases left in between. CDR3 in amino acids: CASSLSLRELFF. The CDR3 bases are TGTGCCAGCAGCTTATCCCTCAGAGAACTGTTTTTT.

This clone was seen only a few times. CDR3 sequence: CAIRSTGNNSPLHF. The CDR3 DNA follows: TGTGCCATCAGAAGCACAGGGAATAATTCACCCCTCCACTTT. This chain connects TRBV10-3 to TRBJ1-6, with a tentative D call TRBD1 (6 bases). V dropped 6 bases and J dropped 5 bases, with 11 bases sitting between them. CDR3 length equals 14 residues. Germline values: CDR1 ENHRY, CDR2 SYGVKD.

The chain couples TRBV5-1 to TRBJ2-5, with 10 nucleotides matching TRBD2. The CDR3 is 17 amino acids. The junction had 14 bases not matched to a gene; V was cut back by 4 bases and J by 5 bases. CDR1 is SGHRS, CDR2 YFSETQ, per germline. CDR3: CASSPGGTSVLLETQYF. The CDR3, as DNA: TGCGCCAGCAGCCCGGGAGGGACTAGCGTCTTATTGGAGACCCAGTACTTC.

The rearrangement uses TRBV7-2 and TRBJ1-2; TRBD1 is a possible D gene (5 bases). The V gene lost 2 bases and the J gene lost 4 bases, with 11 bases spanning the gap. CDR3 size: 14 residues. Germline CDR1 is SGHTA and CDR2 is FQGNSA. CDR3: CASSLYGATYGYTF. CDR3 in DNA: TGTGCCAGCAGCTTATATGGGGCAACCTATGGCTACACCTTC.

The chain is built from TRBV11-2 and TRBJ2-7, with 8 bases lining up with TRBD1. Germline values: CDR1 SGHAT, CDR2 FQNNGV. Trimming cost V 3 bases and J 4 bases; bases outside gene matches: 8. CDR3 length: 15 amino acids. The CDR3 DNA is TGTGCCAGCAGCTTCGACAGGGGCCCAACATACGAGCAGTACTTC. Its translation: CASSFDRGPTYEQYF.

V and J are TRBV5-6 and TRBJ1-6; unclear D gene. The V and J ends lost 1 base and 7 bases respectively, with 6 bases between them. Looked up from germline, CDR1 is SGHDT and CDR2 is YYEEEE. The CDR3 length is 13 residues. The CDR3 loop reads CASSLNRNSPLHF. For the CDR3, the DNA is TGTGCCAGCAGCTTGAATCGAAATTCACCCCTCCACTTT.

V and J are TRBV9 and TRBJ1-3; D remains unclear. CDR3 length equals 16 residues. Germline V lookup: CDR1 SGDLS, CDR2 YYNGEE. V was pared by 2 bases and J by 4 bases, with 16 bases between. CDR3 amino acids: CASSVSSYQGGNTIYF. Here the CDR3 DNA reads TGTGCCAGCAGCGTTTCGTCATACCAAGGGGGAAACACCATATATTTT.

This sequence joins TRBV10-2 and TRBJ1-6, with 9 bases fitting TRBD1. Germline CDR1 is WSHSY and CDR2 is SAAADI. The ends lost 8 bases at V and 10 bases at J; junction bases unmatched: 3. This CDR3 is 12 amino acids long. The CDR3 DNA reads TGCGCCAGCCGGGACAGGGCCTCACCCCTCCACTTT. Its protein is CASRDRASPLHF.

The rearrangement links TRBV5-1 to TRBJ1-4; 7 bases are a match to TRBD1. CDR1 and CDR2 (germline): SGHRS, YFSETQ. The CDR3 extends over 15 amino acids. The junction had 3 bases not matched to a gene; V was cut back by 0 bases and J by 4 bases. The chain's CDR3 is CASSLGTGNNEKLFF. For the CDR3, the DNA is TGCGCCAGCAGCTTGGGGACAGGCAATAATGAAAAACTGTTTTTT.